A single sample gave rise to the 5 T cell receptor beta chains below, sequenced in a study of identifying expanded T cells in peripheral blood. Here immunoSEQ multiplex PCR was the method, and the copy in TCRdb shows in-frame clones only, minus some. The repertoire consists of 95,000 to 100,000 clones, with 87% occurring once and the leading ten covering about a sixth. The sample consisted of blood. The receptors come from a person aged 18 to 69 in good health.

The gene calls are TRBV25-1 and TRBJ2-1, with D hard to call. Trimming cost V 2 bases and J 8 bases, with 16 bases left between them. This CDR3 is built from 15 residues. Germline CDR1 and CDR2: MGHDK and SYGVNS. CDR3 nucleotides: TGTGCCAGCAGTGAAGGGTGGATCCCGAGCGATGAGCAGTTCTTC. It encodes CASSEGWIPSDEQFF.

The rearrangement links TRBV2 to TRBJ1-4, with D hard to call. The CDR3 totals 11 residues. Trimming left V 5 bases short and J 6 bases short, with 4 bases between. Germline V gene data show CDR1 as SNHLY and CDR2 as FYNNEI. CDR3 bases: TGTGCCAGCAGTCCGGATGAAAAACTGTTTTTT. This codes for CASSPDEKLFF.

V gene TRBV12-2 combines with J gene TRBJ1-6; no DNA check was done on the table's D call, TRBD1. TRBV12-2 is an annotated pseudogene. This CDR3 contains 17 residues. The CDR3 loop reads CASRFKDREFYNSPLHF. As DNA, the CDR3 is TGTGCAAGTCGCTTTAAGGACAGGGAGTTCTATAATTCACCCCTCCACTTT.

The J gene is TRBJ2-3, the V gene TRBV19, with 11 nucleotides matching TRBD2. The ends lost 2 bases at V and 2 bases at J; junction bases unmatched: 3. The CDR3 is 16 residues long. Germline V gene data show CDR1 as LNHDA and CDR2 as SQIVND (reference sequence). CDR3 sequence: CASSISSGGYTDTQYF. The CDR3 DNA follows: TGTGCCAGTAGTATATCTAGCGGGGGGTACACAGATACGCAGTATTTT.

The J gene is TRBJ2-5, the V gene TRBV11-2; D is tentatively TRBD1 or TRBD2 (5 bases each). The V gene's germline CDR1 is SGHAT and CDR2 FQNNGV. V lost 5 bases to trimming and J lost 9 bases, with 16 bases between them. The CDR3 runs 13 residues. CDR3 in amino acids: CASSPGPSLAQYF. As DNA, the CDR3 is TGTGCCAGCAGCCCGGGACCTAGCTTGGCCCAGTACTTC. The full variable domain, its missing parts supplied by reference TRBV11-2 and TRBJ2-5, is EAGVAQSPRYKIIEKRQSVAFWCNPISGHATLYWYQQILGQGPKLLIQFQNNGVVDDSQLPKDRFSAERLKGVDSTLKIQPAKLEDSAVYLCASSPGPSLAQYFGPGTRLLVL.